The 9 T cell receptor beta chains below all came from one sample that was sequenced in a study of cytomegalovirus exposure and HLA in healthy donors. With 60 Vbeta and 13 Jbeta primers, the PCR was carried out. Data came from immunoSEQ multiplex PCR; TCRdb stores just in-frame clones and leaves some out. The sample contains under 200,000 clones, around 78% of which appear only once. The sample was PBMCs. Receptor source: a woman in her forties or fifties in good health and CMV-seropositive.

The sample holds a few counts of this clone. The gene calls are TRBV7-3 and TRBJ1-2; D might be TRBD1 (5 bases). The V end lost 5 bases, the J end lost 4 bases, and 17 bases lay between the germline ends. Germline V gene lookup returns CDR1 SGHTA and CDR2 FQGTGA. The CDR3 sequence is 15 residues long. In DNA, the CDR3 is TGTGCCAGCAGCCCAACAAGGGGTTTAGGCTATGGCTACACCTTC. It encodes CASSPTRGLGYGYTF.

This chain joins TRBV19 and TRBJ2-2; 8 nucleotides line up with TRBD2. Germline values: CDR1 LNHDA, CDR2 SQIVND (reference sequence). V dropped 3 bases and J dropped 4; count of bases not matched to a gene: 4. The CDR3 has 15 residues. In DNA, the CDR3 is TGTGCCAGTAGTATCCTCGCGGGAGGCACCGGGGAGCTGTTTTTT. This translates into CASSILAGGTGELFF.

This clone has a single count. The V call is TRBV10-2, the J call TRBJ1-1; TRBD1 agrees at 8 bases. V lost 4 bases, J lost 1 base, and 5 bases stayed unmatched. CDR3 size: 15 residues. Per the germline V gene, CDR1 is WSHSY and CDR2 is SAAADI. For the CDR3, the DNA is TGCGCCAGCAGTGCCCGGGACAGGCGGAACACTGAAGCTTTCTTT. Its protein product is CASSARDRRNTEAFF.

Comment on this clone: An end of the junction differs from the germline gene, which may be a read error. The chain uses TRBV7-2 and TRBJ1-2; D might be TRBD1 (6 bases). The CDR3 contains 12 residues. The germline V gene has CDR1 SGHTA and CDR2 FQGNSA. CDR3 protein: CASSLLTLDRKF. Written as DNA, the CDR3 is TGTGCCAGCAGCTTACTTACCTTGGACAGAAAATTC.

The chain recombines TRBV19 with TRBJ2-7; D is perhaps TRBD1 (6 bases). Per germline, CDR1 LNHDA and CDR2 SQIVND (reference sequence). Trimming cost V 5 bases and J 6 bases, with 17 bases left between them. The CDR3 totals 14 residues. This CDR3 is CASSPPVTGTEQYF. The CDR3 DNA is TGTGCCAGTAGTCCCCCTGTGACAGGTACCGAGCAGTACTTC.

The rearrangement links TRBV5-4 to TRBJ1-2; 11 bases are a match to TRBD1. CDR3 length equals 14 residues. After removal of 3 bases from V and 5 bases from J, the junction contained 3 bases not matched to a gene. Germline values: CDR1 SGHNT, CDR2 YYREEE (reference sequence). DNA for the CDR3: TGTGCCAGCAGCTCCGGGACAGGGGGGTATGGCTACACCTTC. The encoded protein is CASSSGTGGYGYTF. The whole variable domain, filled in from reference TRBV5-4 and TRBJ1-2, reads ETGVTQSPTHLIKTRGQQVTLRCSSQSGHNTVSWYQQALGQGPQFIFQYYREEENGRGNFPPRFSGLQFPNYSSELNVNALELDDSALYLCASSSGTGGYGYTFGSGTRLTVV.

V is TRBV13 and J is TRBJ2-3; 8 nucleotides align to TRBD1. Trimming at V came to 0 bases and at J to 0 bases, leaving 8 bases not matched to a gene. CDR1 PRHDT and CDR2 FYEKMQ come from the germline V gene (reference sequence). The CDR3 length is 18 residues. The CDR3 DNA reads as TGTGCCAGCAGCTTAGGCCCCCCGACAGGGGACAGCACAGATACGCAGTATTTT. Translation gives CASSLGPPTGDSTDTQYF.

This rearrangement joins TRBV19 to TRBJ1-5; 10 bases match TRBD1. CDR1 is LNHDA and CDR2 is SQIVND in the germline V gene (reference sequence). The CDR3 is 14 amino acids. With 8 bases clipped from V and 6 bases from J, the junction kept 7 bases outside the gene matches. The CDR3 spells CASERQGAGQPQHF. The CDR3, as DNA: TGTGCCAGTGAAAGACAGGGGGCTGGTCAGCCCCAGCATTTT. Filled out from reference TRBV19 and TRBJ1-5, the complete variable domain reads DGGITQSPKYLFRKEGQNVTLSCEQNLNHDAMYWYRQDPGQGLRLIYYSQIVNDFQKGDIAEGYSVSREKKESFPLTVTSAQKNPTAFYLCASERQGAGQPQHFGDGTRLSIL.

This clone was seen just once. The chain employs TRBV2 and TRBJ2-5; 7 positions agree with TRBD1. The CDR3 length is 14 residues. Per germline, CDR1 SNHLY and CDR2 FYNNEI. V was pared by 4 bases and J by 0 bases, with 2 bases of the junction left unmatched. CDR3 loop: CASSAGQNQETQYF. In DNA form, the CDR3 reads TGTGCCAGCAGTGCGGGACAGAACCAAGAGACCCAGTACTTC.